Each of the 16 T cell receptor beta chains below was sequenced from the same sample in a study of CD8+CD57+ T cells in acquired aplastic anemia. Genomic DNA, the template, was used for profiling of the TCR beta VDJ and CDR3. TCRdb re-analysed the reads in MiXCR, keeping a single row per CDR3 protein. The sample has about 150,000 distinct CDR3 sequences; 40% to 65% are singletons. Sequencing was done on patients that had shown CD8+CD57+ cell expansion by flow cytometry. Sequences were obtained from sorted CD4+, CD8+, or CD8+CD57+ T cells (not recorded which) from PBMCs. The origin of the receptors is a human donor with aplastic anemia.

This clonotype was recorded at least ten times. CDR3 region: CASSERISYEQYF. The CDR3, as DNA: TGTGCCAGCAGTGAACGGATCTCCTACGAGCAGTACTTC. This rearrangement joins TRBV6-1 to TRBJ2-7, with D unresolved. CDR1 is MNHNS, CDR2 SASEGT, per germline. The CDR3 consists of 13 residues. V lost 2 bases, J lost 0 bases, and 5 bases lay in between.

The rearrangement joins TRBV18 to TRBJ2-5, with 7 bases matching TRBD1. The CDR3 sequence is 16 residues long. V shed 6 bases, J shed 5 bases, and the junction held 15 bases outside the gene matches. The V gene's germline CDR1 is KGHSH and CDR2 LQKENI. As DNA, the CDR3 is TGTGCCAGCTCGAAGAAGAACAGGGGTTTAGCGGAGACCCAGTACTTC. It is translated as CASSKKNRGLAETQYF.

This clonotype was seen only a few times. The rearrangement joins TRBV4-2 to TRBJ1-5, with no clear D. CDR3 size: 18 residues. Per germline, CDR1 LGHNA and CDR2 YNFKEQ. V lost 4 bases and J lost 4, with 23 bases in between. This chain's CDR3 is CASSLDGLSVWDNQPQHF. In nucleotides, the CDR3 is TGTGCCAGCAGCCTCGACGGATTAAGCGTGTGGGATAATCAGCCCCAGCATTTT.

CDR3 protein: CSAWTSEETQYF. The CDR3 bases are TGCAGTGCTTGGACCAGCGAAGAGACCCAGTACTTC. The chain couples TRBV20-1 to TRBJ2-5; D not resolved. This CDR3 region has 12 residues. Looked up from germline, CDR1 is DFQATT and CDR2 is SNEGSKA (reference sequence). With 5 bases removed from V and 3 bases from J, the gap between germline ends came to 10 bases.

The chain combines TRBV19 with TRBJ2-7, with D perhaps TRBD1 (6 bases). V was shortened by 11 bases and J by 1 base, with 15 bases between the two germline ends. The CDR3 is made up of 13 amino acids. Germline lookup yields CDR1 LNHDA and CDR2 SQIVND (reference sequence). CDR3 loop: CAQSNRASYEQYF. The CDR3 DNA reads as TGTGCCCAAAGTAACAGGGCGTCCTACGAGCAGTACTTC. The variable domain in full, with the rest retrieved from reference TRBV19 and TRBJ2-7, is DGGITQSPKYLFRKEGQNVTLSCEQNLNHDAMYWYRQDPGQGLRLIYYSQIVNDFQKGDIAEGYSVSREKKESFPLTVTSAQKNPTAFYLCAQSNRASYEQYFGPGTRLTVT.

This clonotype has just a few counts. The CDR3 protein is CASSLEQGKRSPLHF. The CDR3 bases are TGCGCCAGCAGCTTGGAACAGGGGAAAAGATCACCCCTCCACTTT. The rearrangement links TRBV5-1 to TRBJ1-6, with TRBD1 matching 7 bases. V trimming: 0 bases; J trimming: 10 bases; junction bases outside the gene matches: 7. The germline V gene encodes CDR1 SGHRS and CDR2 YFSETQ. This CDR3 contains 15 residues. The variable domain in full, with the rest retrieved from reference TRBV5-1 and TRBJ1-6, is KAGVTQTPRYLIKTRGQQVTLSCSPISGHRSVSWYQQTPGQGLQFLFEYFSETQRNKGNFPGRFSGRQFSNSRSEMNVSTLELGDSALYLCASSLEQGKRSPLHFGNGTRLTVT.

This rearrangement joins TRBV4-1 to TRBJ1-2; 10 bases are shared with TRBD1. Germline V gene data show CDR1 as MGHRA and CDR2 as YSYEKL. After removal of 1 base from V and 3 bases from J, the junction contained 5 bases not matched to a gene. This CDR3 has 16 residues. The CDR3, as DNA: TGCGCCAGCAGCCAAGGTCTTGGGACAGGGGACTATGGCTACACCTTC. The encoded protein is CASSQGLGTGDYGYTF.

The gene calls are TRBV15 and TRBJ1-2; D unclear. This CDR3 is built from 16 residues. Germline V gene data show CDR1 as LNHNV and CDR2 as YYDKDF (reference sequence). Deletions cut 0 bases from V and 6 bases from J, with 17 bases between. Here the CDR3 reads CATSRDQSRTYNGYTF. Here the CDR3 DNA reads TGTGCCACCAGCAGAGATCAAAGTAGGACTTACAATGGCTACACCTTC.

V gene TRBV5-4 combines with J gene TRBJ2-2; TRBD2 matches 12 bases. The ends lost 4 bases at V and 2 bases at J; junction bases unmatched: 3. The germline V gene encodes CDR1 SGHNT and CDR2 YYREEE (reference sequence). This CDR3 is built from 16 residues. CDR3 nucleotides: TGTGCCAGCAGCGCCGGACTAGCGGGAAACACCGGGGAGCTGTTTTTT. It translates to CASSAGLAGNTGELFF.

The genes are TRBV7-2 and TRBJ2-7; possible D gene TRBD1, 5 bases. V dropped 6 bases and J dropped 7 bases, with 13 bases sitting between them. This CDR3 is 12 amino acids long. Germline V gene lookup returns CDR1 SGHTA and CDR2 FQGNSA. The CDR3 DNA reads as TGTGCCAGCAGTTTGGGGCCGTGGGAGCAGTACTTC. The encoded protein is CASSLGPWEQYF.

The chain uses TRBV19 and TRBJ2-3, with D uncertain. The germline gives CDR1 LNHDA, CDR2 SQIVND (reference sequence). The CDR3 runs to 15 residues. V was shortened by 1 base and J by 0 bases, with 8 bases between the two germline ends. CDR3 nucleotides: TGTGCCAGTAGTATAGTAGTATCTAGCACAGATACGCAGTATTTT. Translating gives CASSIVVSSTDTQYF.

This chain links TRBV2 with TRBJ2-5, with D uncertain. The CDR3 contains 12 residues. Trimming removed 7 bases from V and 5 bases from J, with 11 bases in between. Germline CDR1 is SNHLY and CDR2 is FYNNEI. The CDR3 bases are TGTGCCAGCATAACGCTGGGGGAGACCCAGTACTTC. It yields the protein CASITLGETQYF.

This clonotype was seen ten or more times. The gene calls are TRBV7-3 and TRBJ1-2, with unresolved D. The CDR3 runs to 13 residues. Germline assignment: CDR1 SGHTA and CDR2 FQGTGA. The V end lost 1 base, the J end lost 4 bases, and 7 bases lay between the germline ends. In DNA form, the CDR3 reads TGTGCCAGCAGCTTAATGCGAAGCTATGGCTACACCTTC. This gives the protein CASSLMRSYGYTF. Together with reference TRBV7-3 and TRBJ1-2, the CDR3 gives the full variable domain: GAGVSQTPSNKVTEKGKYVELRCDPISGHTALYWYRQSLGQGPEFLIYFQGTGAADDSGLPNDRFFAVRPEGSVSTLKIQRTERGDSAVYLCASSLMRSYGYTFGSGTRLTVV.

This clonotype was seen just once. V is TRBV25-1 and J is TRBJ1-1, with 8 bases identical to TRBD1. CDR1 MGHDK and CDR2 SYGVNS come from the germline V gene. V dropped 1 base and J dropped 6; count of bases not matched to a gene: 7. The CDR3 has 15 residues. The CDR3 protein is CASSESGGGRPEAFF. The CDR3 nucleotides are TGTGCCAGCAGTGAATCAGGGGGCGGACGCCCTGAAGCTTTCTTT.

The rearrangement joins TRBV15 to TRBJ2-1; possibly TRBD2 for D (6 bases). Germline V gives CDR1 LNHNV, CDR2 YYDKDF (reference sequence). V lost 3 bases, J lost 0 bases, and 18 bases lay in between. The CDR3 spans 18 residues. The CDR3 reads CATSSARGLRGSYNEQFF. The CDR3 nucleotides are TGTGCCACCAGCAGTGCTAGAGGTTTGCGGGGCTCCTACAATGAGCAGTTCTTC.

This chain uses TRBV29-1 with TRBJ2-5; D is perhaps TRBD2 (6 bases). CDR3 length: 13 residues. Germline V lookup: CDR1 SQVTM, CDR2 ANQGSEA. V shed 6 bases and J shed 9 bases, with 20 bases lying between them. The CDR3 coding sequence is TGCAGCGTCGACTGGGGACGGGGGACGGCCCAGTACTTC. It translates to CSVDWGRGTAQYF.